The table lists the clone carrying this T cell receptor beta chain with many counts. Its antigen is as yet unknown. This sample was included in a study of T-cell reconstitution after alpha-beta-depleted transplantation in children. The authors prepared the TCRbeta library with unique molecular identifiers. TCRdb reanalysed the PCR reads using MiXCR and keeps one entry per CDR3 protein. The table shows hundreds of thousands of distinct CDR3 sequences, with over 10% occurring only once. The CDR3 length is 15 residues. Germline V gene data show CDR1 as SGHRS and CDR2 as YFSETQ. With V trimmed by 0 bases and J by 5 bases, 8 bases remained unmatched. Notes on the study in general: Some patients' high day-60 TCRbeta diversity was traced to surviving recipient T cells and thymic progenitors.

The sequencing here drew on PBMCs, mostly from graft donor cells, taken 360 days after TCRalphabeta/CD19-depleted stem cell transplant. The sequence came from a male patient under 18 who had a stem cell transplant for acute myeloid leukemia, so the T cells may come from the graft donor. The chain joins TRBV5-1 to TRBJ2-7; TRBD2 matches at 7 bases. The chain's CDR3 is CASSLDLAEKNEQYF. Written as DNA, the CDR3 is TGCGCCAGCAGCTTGGATCTAGCGGAAAAAAACGAGCAGTACTTC.